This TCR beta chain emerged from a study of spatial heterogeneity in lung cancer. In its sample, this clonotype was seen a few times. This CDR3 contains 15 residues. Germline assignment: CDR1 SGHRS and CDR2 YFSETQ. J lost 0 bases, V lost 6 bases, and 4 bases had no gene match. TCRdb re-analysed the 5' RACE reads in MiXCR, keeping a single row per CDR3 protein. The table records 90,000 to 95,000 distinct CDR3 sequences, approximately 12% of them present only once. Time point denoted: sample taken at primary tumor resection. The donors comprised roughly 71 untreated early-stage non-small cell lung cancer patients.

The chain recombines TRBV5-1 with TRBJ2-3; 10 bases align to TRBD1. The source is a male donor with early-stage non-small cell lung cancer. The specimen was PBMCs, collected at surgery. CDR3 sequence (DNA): TGCGCCAGCAACCGGGACAGGGGTAGCACAGATACGCAGTATTTT. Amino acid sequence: CASNRDRGSTDTQYF.